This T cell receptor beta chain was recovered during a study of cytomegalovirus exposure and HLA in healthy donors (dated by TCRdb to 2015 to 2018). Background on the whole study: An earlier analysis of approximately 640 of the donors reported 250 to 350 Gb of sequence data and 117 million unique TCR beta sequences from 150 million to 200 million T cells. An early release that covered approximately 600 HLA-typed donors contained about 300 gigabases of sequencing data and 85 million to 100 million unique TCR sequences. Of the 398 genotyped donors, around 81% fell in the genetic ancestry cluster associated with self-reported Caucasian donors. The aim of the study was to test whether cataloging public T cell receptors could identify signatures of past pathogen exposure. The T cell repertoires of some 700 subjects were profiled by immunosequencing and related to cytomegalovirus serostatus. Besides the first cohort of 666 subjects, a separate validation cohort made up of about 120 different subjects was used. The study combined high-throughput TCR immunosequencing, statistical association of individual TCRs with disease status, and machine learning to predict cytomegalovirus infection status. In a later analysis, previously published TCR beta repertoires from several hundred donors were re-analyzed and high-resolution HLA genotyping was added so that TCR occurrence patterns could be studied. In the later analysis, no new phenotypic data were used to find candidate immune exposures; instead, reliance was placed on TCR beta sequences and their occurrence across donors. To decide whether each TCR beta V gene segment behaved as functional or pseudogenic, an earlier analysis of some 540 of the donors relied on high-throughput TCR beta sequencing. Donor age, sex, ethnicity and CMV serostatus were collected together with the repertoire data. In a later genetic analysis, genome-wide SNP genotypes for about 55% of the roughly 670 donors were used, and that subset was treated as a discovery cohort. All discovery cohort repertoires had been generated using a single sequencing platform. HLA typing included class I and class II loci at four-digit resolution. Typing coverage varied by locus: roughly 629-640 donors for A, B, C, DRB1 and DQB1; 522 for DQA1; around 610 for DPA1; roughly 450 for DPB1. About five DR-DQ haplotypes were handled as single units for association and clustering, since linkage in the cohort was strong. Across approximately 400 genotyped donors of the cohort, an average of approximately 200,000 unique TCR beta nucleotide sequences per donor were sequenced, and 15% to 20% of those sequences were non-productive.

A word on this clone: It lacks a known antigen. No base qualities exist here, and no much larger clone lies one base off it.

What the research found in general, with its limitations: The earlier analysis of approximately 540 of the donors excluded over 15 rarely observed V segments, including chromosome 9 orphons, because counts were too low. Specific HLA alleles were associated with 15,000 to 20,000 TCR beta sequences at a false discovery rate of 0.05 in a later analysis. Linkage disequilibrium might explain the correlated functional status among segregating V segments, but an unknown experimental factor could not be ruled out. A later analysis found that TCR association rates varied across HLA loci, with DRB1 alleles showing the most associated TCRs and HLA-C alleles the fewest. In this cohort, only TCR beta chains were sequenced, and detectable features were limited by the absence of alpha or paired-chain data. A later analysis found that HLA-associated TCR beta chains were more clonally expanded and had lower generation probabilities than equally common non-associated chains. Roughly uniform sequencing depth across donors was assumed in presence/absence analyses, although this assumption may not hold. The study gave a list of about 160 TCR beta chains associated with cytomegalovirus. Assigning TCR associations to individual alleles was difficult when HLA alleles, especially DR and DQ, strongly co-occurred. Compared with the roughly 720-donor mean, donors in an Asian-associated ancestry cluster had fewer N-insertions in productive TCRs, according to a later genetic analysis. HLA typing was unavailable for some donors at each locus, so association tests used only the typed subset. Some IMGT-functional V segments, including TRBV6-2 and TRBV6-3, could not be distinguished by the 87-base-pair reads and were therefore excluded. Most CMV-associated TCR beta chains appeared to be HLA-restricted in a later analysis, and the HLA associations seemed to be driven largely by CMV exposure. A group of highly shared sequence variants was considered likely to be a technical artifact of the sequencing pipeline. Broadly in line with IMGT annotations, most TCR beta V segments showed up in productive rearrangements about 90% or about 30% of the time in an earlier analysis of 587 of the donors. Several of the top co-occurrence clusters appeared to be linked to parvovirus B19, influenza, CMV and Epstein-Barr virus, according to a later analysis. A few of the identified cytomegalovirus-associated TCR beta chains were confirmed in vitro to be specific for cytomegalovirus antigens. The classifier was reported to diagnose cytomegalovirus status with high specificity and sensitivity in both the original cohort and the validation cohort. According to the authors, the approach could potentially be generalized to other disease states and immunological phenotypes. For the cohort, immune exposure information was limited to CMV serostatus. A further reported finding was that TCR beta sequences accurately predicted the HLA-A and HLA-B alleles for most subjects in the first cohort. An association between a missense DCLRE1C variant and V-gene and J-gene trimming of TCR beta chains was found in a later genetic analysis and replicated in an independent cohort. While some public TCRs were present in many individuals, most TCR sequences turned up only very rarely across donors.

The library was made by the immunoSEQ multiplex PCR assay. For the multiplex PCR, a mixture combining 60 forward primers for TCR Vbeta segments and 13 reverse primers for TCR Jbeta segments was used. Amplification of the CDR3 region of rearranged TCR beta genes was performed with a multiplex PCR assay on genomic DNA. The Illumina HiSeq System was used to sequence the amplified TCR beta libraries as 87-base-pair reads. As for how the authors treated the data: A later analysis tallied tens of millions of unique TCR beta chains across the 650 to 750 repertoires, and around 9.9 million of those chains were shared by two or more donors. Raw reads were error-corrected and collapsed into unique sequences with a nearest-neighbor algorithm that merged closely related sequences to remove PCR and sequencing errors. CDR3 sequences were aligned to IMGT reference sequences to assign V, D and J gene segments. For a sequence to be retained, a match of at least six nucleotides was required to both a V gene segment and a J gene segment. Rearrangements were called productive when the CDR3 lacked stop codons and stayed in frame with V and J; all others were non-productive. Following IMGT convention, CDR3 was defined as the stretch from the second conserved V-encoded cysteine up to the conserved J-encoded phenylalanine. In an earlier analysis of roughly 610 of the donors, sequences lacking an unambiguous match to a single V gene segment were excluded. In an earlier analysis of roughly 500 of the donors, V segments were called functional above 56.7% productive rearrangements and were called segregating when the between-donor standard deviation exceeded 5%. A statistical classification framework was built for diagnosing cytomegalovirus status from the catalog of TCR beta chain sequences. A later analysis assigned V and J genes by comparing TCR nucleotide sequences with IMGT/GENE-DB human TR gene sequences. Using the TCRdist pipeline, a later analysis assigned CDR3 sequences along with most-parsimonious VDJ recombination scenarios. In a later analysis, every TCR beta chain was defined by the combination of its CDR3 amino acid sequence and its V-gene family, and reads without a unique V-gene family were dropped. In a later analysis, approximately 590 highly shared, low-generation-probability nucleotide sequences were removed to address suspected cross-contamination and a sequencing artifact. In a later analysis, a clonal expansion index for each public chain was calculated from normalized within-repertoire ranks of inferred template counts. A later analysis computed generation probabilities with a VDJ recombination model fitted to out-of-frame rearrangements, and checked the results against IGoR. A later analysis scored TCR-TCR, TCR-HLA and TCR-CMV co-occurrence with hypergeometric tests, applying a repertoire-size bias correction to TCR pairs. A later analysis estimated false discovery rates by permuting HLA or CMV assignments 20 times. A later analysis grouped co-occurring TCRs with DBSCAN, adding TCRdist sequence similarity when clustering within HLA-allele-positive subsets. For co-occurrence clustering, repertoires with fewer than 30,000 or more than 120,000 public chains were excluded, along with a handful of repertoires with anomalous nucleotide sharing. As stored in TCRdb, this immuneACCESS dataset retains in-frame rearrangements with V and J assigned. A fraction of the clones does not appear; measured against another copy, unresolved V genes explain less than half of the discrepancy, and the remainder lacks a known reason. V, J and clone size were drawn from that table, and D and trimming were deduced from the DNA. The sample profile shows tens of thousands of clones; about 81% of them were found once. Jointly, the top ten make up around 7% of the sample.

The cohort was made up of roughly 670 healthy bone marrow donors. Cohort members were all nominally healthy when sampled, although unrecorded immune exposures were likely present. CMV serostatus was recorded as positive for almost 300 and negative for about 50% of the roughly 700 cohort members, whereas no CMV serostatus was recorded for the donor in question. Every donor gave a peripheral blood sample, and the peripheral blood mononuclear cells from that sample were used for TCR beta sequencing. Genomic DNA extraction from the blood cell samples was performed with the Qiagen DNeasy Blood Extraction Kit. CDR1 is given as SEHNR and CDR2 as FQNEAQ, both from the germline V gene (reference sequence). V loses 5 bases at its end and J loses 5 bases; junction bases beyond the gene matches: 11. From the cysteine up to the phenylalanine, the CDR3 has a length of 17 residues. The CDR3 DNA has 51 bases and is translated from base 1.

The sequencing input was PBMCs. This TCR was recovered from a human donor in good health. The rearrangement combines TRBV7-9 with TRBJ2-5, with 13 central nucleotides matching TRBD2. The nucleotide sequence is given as TGTGCCAGCAGCACACGACAGGGACTAGCGGGGTTTGAGACCCAGTACTTC. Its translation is CASSTRQGLAGFETQYF.